This TCR beta chain was recovered during a study of CD8+ T cells in alopecia areata. The study's findings and limits: While tofacitinib was given, many expanded lesional clones persisted in scalp and blood. Relative to mice, TCR sharing across patients was less clear, a difference possibly HLA-related. Across lesional scalp, and particularly alopecia totalis/universalis, clonality surpassed that of normal scalp.

Details on this clone: What it binds is unknown.

Indicated treatment: oral pan-JAK inhibitor, 5-10 mg twice daily. Peripheral blood samples and lesional scalp punch biopsies were obtained from alopecia areata patients. In germline, CDR1 is DFQATT, CDR2 SNEGSKA (reference sequence). The CDR3 totals 11 residues. V shed 1 base and J shed 8 bases, with 8 bases lying between them. Sequencing templates came from extracted RNA that was reverse transcribed into cDNA. Assay used: immunoSEQ multiplex PCR; TCRdb lists only in-frame clones, some missing. Among some 150,000 clones listed, nearly 55% were seen once. The sequenced sample was CD8+ T cells sorted from blood, obtained at week 4, from a patient treated with tofacitinib. J is TRBJ1-2 and V is TRBV20-1; D not resolved. This sequence originates from a human donor with alopecia areata. The CDR3 nucleotides are TGCAGTGCTAGAGCTGGGGTGGGCTACACCTTC. Protein product: CSARAGVGYTF.